What follows are 11 T cell receptor beta chains derived from one specimen sequenced in a study of Ad26.COV2.S vaccination and SARS-CoV-2 variants. Produced via immunoSEQ multiplex PCR; TCRdb's table is partial and in-frame only. The sample has 300,000 to 500,000 clones, 88% seen once. Treatment indicated: over 15 received Ad26.COV2.S at low or high dose, single or two shots; 5 received placebo; per-sample allocation not given. Day 63 following the first vaccine or placebo injection was when the samples were taken. Sequences were derived from peripheral blood, sampled in a trial of Ad26.COV2.S vaccine versus placebo. All receptors come from a person aged 18-60 years who received the Ad26.COV2.S COVID-19 vaccine or a placebo.

V is TRBV19 and J is TRBJ1-2; D remains unclear. The V end was cut by 3 bases, the J end by 1 base, with 9 bases between. This CDR3 has 14 amino acids. In germline, CDR1 is LNHDA, CDR2 SQIVND (reference sequence). CDR3 amino acids: CASSIDGNNYGYTF. CDR3 DNA sequence: TGTGCCAGTAGTATTGACGGGAATAACTATGGCTACACCTTC. The full variable domain, in which reference TRBV19 and TRBJ1-2 provide the parts outside the CDR3, is DGGITQSPKYLFRKEGQNVTLSCEQNLNHDAMYWYRQDPGQGLRLIYYSQIVNDFQKGDIAEGYSVSREKKESFPLTVTSAQKNPTAFYLCASSIDGNNYGYTFGSGTRLTVV.

On this clone itself: Its ends do not fully match the called genes, so a read error is possible. The J gene is TRBJ2-7, the V gene TRBV4-1; no definite D call. The CDR3 is made up of 13 amino acids. Per the germline V gene, CDR1 is MGHRA and CDR2 is YSYEKL. CDR3 in amino acids: CASSQDTDLQVFF. CDR3 DNA: TGCGCCAGCAGCCAAGATACGGATCTCCAGGTCTTCTTC.

J is TRBJ1-1 and V is TRBV3-1 (or the pseudogene TRBV3-2), with D tentatively TRBD1 (5 bases). CDR3 length equals 16 residues. Germline V gives CDR1 LGHDT, CDR2 YNNKEL (reference sequence). Trimming removed 5 bases at V and 0 bases at J, with 16 bases between. The CDR3 region is CASSFRVGTMNTEAFF. The CDR3 DNA follows: TGTGCCAGCAGCTTCCGCGTAGGGACTATGAACACTGAAGCTTTCTTT.

The V gene is TRBV25-1, the J gene TRBJ1-2; D not certain. Germline V gene data show CDR1 as MGHDK and CDR2 as SYGVNS. Trimming removed 1 base from V and 2 bases from J, with 8 bases in between. The CDR3 runs 14 residues. CDR3 coding DNA: TGTGCCAGCAGTGAATGGTCTGACAACTATGGCTACACCTTC. Translated, it gives CASSEWSDNYGYTF.

This clone turned up a few times. The chain links TRBV5-4 to TRBJ2-2; the D is unclear. The CDR3 is 14 amino acids. Per germline, CDR1 SGHNT and CDR2 YYREEE (reference sequence). Trimming cost V 3 bases and J 4 bases, with 10 bases left between them. The CDR3 sequence is CASSSASTTGELFF. The CDR3 coding sequence is TGTGCCAGCAGCTCCGCAAGCACCACCGGGGAGCTGTTTTTT.

This clone has just one count. The rearrangement links TRBV7-8 to TRBJ2-7; D gene uncertain. V dropped 3 bases and J dropped 1 base, with 16 bases sitting between them. This CDR3 spans 16 amino acids. The germline V gene encodes CDR1 SGHVS and CDR2 FQNEAQ. CDR3: CASSFSPFEASYEQYF. DNA of the CDR3: TGTGCCAGCAGCTTTTCTCCTTTCGAAGCTTCCTACGAGCAGTACTTC. The whole variable domain, filled in from reference TRBV7-8 and TRBJ2-7, reads GAGVSQSPRYKVAKRGQDVALRCDPISGHVSLFWYQQALGQGPEFLTYFQNEAQLDKSGLPSDRFFAERPEGSVSTLKIQRTQQEDSAVYLCASSFSPFEASYEQYFGPGTRLTVT.

This rearrangement joins TRBV3-1 (or the pseudogene TRBV3-2) to TRBJ2-1; D perhaps matches TRBD1 (6 bases). This CDR3 is 13 amino acids long. V lost 2 bases and J 8 bases, leaving 10 bases between the germline ends. The germline V gene encodes CDR1 LGHDT and CDR2 YNNKEL (reference sequence). CDR3 nucleotides: TGTGCCAGCAGCCAAACAGAGGGGGATGAGCAGTTCTTC. It encodes CASSQTEGDEQFF.

The rearrangement uses TRBV5-1 and TRBJ1-4, with TRBD1 identical over 7 bases. Germline V gene data show CDR1 as SGHRS and CDR2 as YFSETQ. The CDR3 contains 16 residues. V shed 4 bases and J 7 bases; nucleotides not matched to a gene: 13. The CDR3 nucleotides read TGCGCCAGCAGCGCTCGAGGGGGCAGGGCAGGTGAAAAACTGTTTTTT. Its protein is CASSARGGRAGEKLFF. Based on the CDR3 plus reference TRBV5-1 and TRBJ1-4, the full variable domain is KAGVTQTPRYLIKTRGQQVTLSCSPISGHRSVSWYQQTPGQGLQFLFEYFSETQRNKGNFPGRFSGRQFSNSRSEMNVSTLELGDSALYLCASSARGGRAGEKLFFGSGTQLSVL.

The V and J genes are TRBV3-1 (or the pseudogene TRBV3-2) and TRBJ2-3; either TRBD1 or TRBD2 may fit D (5 bases each). Trimming shortened V by 3 bases and J by 2 bases, and 15 bases separated the two germline ends. Germline V CDR1 and CDR2: LGHDT, YNNKEL (reference sequence). This CDR3 is built from 16 residues. The CDR3 loop is CASSHGDHWDTDTQYF. The DNA of the CDR3 is TGTGCCAGCAGCCATGGGGACCATTGGGACACAGATACGCAGTATTTT.

V and J are TRBV3-1 (or the pseudogene TRBV3-2) and TRBJ1-6, with D perhaps matching TRBD1 (6 bases). Trimming cost V 1 base and J 0 bases, with 13 bases left between them. The CDR3 is 18 residues long. Germline assignment: CDR1 LGHDT and CDR2 YNNKEL (reference sequence). CDR3 amino acids: CASSQGTVLSSYNSPLHF. As DNA, the CDR3 is TGTGCCAGCAGCCAAGGGACAGTTCTTAGCTCCTATAATTCACCCCTCCACTTT.

The rearrangement links TRBV3-1 (or the pseudogene TRBV3-2) to TRBJ2-5; TRBD1 matches 8 bases. This CDR3 has 14 amino acids. V lost 5 bases, J lost 1 base, and 3 bases stayed unmatched. Germline CDR1 and CDR2: LGHDT and YNNKEL (reference sequence). The CDR3 loop reads CASSFGTGQETQYF. As DNA, the CDR3 is TGTGCCAGCAGCTTCGGGACAGGCCAAGAGACCCAGTACTTC.